A single count supports the clone carrying this T cell receptor (beta chain). This record belongs to a study of T-cell memory formation after mild COVID-19. Germline-derived CDR1 and CDR2 are SGHDT and YYEEEE. CDR3 length: 14 residues. Trimming left V 4 bases short and J 0 bases short, with 11 bases between. TCRdb called the 5' RACE reads again in MiXCR, with one record for every CDR3 protein. This table has approximately 290,000 distinct CDR3 sequences, less than 20% appearing once. J is TRBJ2-7 and V is TRBV5-6, with D perhaps matching TRBD1 (5 bases). Sequences were obtained from PBMCs or a T cell subset sorted from them (not recorded which). The sequence derives from a man between 18 and 35 years old who had mild COVID-19 (a few samples of this study predate the infection). Cell type and time point are not known. CDR3 protein: CASSASRVSYEQYV. DNA of the CDR3: TGTGCCAGCAGCGCTTCCAGGGTCTCCTACGAGCAGTACGTC.